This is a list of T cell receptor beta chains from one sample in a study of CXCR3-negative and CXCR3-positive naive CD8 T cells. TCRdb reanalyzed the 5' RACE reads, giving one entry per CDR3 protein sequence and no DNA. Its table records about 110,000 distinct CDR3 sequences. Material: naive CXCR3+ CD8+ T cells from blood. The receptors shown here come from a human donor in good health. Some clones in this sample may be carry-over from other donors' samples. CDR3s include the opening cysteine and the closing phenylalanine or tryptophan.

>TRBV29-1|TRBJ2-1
CSVVGRPYNEQFF
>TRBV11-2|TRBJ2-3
CASSLRRTDLASTDTQYF
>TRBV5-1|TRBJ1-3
CASSLNPGPDTIYF
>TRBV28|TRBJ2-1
CASSARTGGENEQFF
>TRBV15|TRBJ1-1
CATSRGPPIGTEAFF
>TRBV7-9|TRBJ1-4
CASSPMNEKLFF
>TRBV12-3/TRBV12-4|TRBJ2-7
CASSPWANEQYF
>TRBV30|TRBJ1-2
CAWSVGPYYGYTF
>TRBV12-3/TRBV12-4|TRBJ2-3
CASSPGTGDTDTQYF
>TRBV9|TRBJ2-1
CASSPGLEQFF
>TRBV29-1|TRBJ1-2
CSVVLMGQGTNGYTF
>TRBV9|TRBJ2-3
CASSVGAAVGTDTQYF
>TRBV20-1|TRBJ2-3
CSARDQGAGGTDTQYF
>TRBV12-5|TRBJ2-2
CASGPPERAGELFF
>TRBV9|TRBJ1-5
CASSGGTVHQPQHF
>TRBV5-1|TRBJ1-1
CASNSIEGTEAFF
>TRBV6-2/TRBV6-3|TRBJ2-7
CASSYGDSAYEQYF
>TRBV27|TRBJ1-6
CASRPGSDLSSYNSPLHF
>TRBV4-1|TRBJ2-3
CASSQTGTATDTQYF
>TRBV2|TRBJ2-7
CASSDSAGRTYEQYF
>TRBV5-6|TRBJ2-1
CASSPYSGGAYNEQFF
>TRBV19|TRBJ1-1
CASIDRGTTEAFF
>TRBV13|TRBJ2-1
CASSPGTAGERDEQFF
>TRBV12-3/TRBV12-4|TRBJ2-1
CAISAGSGNEQFF
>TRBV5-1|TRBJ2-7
CASSLTSGDLYEQYF
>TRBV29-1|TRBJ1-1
CSVAPGQWNTEAFF
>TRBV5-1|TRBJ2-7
CASSLGPSGPTYEQYF
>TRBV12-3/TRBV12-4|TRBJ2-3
CASSPLPGGGTDTQYF
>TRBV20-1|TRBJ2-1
CSVLIYNEQFF
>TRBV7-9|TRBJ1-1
CASSGTARGESENTEAFF